The clone carrying this TCR beta chain appeared a few times. Measured with immunoSEQ multiplex PCR; TCRdb has only the in-frame clones, and not every one. The repertoire consists of roughly 300,000 clones, with roughly nine tenths occurring once and the leading ten covering approximately 12%. V was pared by 0 bases and J by 1 base, with 6 bases of the junction left unmatched. Germline V CDR1 and CDR2: SGDLS, YYNGEE. CDR3 length: 18 amino acids. This entry comes from a study of blood T cell repertoires in COVID-19. Background on the study: Researchers got acute and convalescent COVID-19 samples from the United States, Italy and Spain.

Seattle participants joined during active infection and were tracked over time. The receptor comes from a woman aged 25 to 39 with COVID-19, enrolled during active disease. The chain uses TRBV9 and TRBJ1-5; 11 bases are shared with TRBD1. The sequenced sample was peripheral blood. The CDR3 protein is CASSVVGTGGQSNQPQHF. CDR3 DNA sequence: TGTGCCAGCAGCGTAGTAGGGACAGGGGGTCAAAGCAATCAGCCCCAGCATTTT.